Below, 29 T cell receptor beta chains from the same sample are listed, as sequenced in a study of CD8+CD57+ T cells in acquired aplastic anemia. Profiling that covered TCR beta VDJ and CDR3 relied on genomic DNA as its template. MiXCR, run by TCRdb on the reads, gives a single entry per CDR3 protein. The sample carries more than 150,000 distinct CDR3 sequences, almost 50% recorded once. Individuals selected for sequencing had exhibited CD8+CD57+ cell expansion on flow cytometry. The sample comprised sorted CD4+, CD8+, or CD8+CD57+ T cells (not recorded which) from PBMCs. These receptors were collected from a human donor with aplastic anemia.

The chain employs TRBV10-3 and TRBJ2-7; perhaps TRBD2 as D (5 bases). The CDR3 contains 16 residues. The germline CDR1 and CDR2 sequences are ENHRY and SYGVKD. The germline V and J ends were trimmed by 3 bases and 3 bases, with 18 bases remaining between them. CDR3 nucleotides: TGTGCCATCAGTGACTCGGGAAGGCCAGACTTCTACGAGCAGTACTTC. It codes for CAISDSGRPDFYEQYF.

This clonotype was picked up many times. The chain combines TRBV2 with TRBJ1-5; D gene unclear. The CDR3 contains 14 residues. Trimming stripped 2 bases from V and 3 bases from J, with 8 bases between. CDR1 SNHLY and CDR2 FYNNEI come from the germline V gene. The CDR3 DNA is TGTGCCAGCAGTGAAATCAGAAACAATCAGCCCCAGCATTTT. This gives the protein CASSEIRNNQPQHF. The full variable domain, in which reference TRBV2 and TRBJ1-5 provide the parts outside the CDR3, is EPEVTQTPSHQVTQMGQEVILRCVPISNHLYFYWYRQILGQKVEFLVSFYNNEISEKSEIFDDQFSVERPDGSNFTLKIRSTKLEDSAMYFCASSEIRNNQPQHFGDGTRLSIL.

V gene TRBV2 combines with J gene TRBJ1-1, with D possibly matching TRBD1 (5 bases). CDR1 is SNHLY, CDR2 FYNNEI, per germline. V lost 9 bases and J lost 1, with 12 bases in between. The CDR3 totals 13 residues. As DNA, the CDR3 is TGTGCCAGTCGGGGACTGCCGAACACTGAAGCTTTCTTT. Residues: CASRGLPNTEAFF.

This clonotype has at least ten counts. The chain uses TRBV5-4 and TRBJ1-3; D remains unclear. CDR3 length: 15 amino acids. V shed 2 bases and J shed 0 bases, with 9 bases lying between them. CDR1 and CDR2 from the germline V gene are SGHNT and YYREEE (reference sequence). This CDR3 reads CASSLGGSSGNTIYF. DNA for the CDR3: TGTGCCAGCAGCTTAGGAGGGAGCTCTGGAAACACCATATATTTT.

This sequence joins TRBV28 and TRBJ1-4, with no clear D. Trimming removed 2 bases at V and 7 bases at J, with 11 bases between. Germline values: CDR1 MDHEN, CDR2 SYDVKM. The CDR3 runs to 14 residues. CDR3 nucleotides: TGTGCCAGCAGTTTACCTACCGCGAGTGAAAAACTGTTTTTT. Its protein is CASSLPTASEKLFF.

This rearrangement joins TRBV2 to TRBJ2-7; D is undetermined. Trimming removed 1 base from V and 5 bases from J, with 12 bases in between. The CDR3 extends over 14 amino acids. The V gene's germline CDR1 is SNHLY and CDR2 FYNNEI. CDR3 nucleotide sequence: TGTGCCAGCAGTGAAGGACTGAGTACCAACGAGCAGTACTTC. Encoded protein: CASSEGLSTNEQYF.

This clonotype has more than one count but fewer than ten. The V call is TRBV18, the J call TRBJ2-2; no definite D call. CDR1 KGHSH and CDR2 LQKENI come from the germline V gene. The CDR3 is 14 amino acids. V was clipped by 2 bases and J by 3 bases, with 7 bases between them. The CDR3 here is CASSPNSYTGELFF. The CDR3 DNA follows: TGTGCCAGCTCACCAAACAGTTACACCGGGGAGCTGTTTTTT.

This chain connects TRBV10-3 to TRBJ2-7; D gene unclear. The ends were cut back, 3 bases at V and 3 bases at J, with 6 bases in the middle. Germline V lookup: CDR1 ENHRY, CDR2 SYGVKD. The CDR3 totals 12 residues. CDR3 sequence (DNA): TGTGCCATCAGTGATTTGGACTACGAGCAGTACTTC. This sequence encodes CAISDLDYEQYF.

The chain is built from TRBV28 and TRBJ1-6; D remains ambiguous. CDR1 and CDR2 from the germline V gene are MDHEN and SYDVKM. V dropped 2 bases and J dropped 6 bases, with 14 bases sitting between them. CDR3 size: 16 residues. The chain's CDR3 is CASSLVPPAVNSPLHF. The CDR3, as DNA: TGTGCCAGCAGTTTAGTCCCGCCGGCCGTTAATTCACCCCTCCACTTT.

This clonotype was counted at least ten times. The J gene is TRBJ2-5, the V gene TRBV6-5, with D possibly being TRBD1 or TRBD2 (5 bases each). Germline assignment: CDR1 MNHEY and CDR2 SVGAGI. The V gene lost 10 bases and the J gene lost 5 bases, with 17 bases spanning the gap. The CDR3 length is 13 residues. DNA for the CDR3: TGTGCCATCTTGGGGCGGTGGGGGGAGACCCAGTACTTC. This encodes CAILGRWGETQYF.

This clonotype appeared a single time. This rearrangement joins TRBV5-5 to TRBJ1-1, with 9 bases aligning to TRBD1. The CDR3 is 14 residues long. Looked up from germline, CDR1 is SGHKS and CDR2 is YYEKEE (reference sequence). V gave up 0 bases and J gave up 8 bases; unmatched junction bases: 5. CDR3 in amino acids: CASSLEQGAWEAFF. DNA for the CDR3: TGTGCCAGCAGCTTGGAACAGGGGGCTTGGGAAGCTTTCTTT.

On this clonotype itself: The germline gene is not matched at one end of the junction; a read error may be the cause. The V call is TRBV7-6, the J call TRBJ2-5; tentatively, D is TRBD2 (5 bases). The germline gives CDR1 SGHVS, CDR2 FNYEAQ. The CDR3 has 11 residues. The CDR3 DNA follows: TGTGCCAGCAGCTTGGGAGAGACCCAGTGCTTC. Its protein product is CASSLGETQCF.

The chain's CDR3 is CSARDRSYYEQYF. The DNA for the CDR3 is TGCAGTGCCAGGGACAGAAGCTACTACGAGCAGTACTTC. The chain employs TRBV20-1 and TRBJ2-7; 7 bases align to TRBD1. J was trimmed by 3 bases and V by 6 bases; bases with no gene match: 8. Per the germline V gene, CDR1 is DFQATT and CDR2 is SNEGSKA (reference sequence). CDR3 size: 13 residues.

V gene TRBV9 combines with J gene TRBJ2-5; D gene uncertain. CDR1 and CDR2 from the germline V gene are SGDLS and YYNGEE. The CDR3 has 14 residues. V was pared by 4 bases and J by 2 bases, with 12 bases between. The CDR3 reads CASSPRTDQETQYF. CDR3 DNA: TGTGCCAGCAGCCCACGGACGGATCAAGAGACCCAGTACTTC.

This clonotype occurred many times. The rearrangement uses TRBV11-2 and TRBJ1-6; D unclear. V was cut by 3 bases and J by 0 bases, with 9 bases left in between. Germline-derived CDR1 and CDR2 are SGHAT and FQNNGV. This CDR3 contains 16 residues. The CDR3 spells CASSFGGSSYNSPLHF. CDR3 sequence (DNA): TGTGCCAGCAGCTTCGGCGGGAGCTCCTATAATTCACCCCTCCACTTT.

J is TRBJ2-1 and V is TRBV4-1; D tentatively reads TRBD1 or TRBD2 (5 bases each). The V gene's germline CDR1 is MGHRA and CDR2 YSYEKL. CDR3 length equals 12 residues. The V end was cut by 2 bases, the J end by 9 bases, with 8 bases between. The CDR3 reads CASSQWDVEQFF. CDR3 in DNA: TGCGCCAGCAGCCAATGGGACGTTGAGCAGTTCTTC.

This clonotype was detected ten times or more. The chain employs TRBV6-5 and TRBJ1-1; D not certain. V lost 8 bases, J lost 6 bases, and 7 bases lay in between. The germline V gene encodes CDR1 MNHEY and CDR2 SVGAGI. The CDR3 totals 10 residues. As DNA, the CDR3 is TGTGCCAGCGGGAAGTCTGAAGCTTTCTTT. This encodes CASGKSEAFF.

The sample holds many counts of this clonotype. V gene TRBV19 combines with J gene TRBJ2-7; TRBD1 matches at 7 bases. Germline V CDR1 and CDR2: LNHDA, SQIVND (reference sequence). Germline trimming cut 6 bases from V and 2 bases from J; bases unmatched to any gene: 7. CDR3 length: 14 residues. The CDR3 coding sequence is TGTGCCAGTAGAGCACGGACAGGAACCTACGAGCAGTACTTC. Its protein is CASRARTGTYEQYF.

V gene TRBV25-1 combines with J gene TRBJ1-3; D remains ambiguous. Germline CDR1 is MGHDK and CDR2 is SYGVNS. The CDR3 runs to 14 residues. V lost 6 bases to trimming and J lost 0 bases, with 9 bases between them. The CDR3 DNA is TGTGCCAGCAGCGATATCTTCTCTGGAAACACCATATATTTT. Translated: CASSDIFSGNTIYF. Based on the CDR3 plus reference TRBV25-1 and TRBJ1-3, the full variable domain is EADIYQTPRYLVIGTGKKITLECSQTMGHDKMYWYQQDPGMELHLIHYSYGVNSTEKGDLSSESTVSRIRTEHFPLTLESARPSHTSQYLCASSDIFSGNTIYFGEGSWLTVV.

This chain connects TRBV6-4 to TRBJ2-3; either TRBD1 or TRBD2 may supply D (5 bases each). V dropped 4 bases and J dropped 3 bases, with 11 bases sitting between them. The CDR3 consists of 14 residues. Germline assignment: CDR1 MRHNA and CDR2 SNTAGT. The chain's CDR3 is CASSASGTTDTQYF. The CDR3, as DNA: TGTGCCAGCAGTGCGTCCGGGACGACAGATACGCAGTATTTT.

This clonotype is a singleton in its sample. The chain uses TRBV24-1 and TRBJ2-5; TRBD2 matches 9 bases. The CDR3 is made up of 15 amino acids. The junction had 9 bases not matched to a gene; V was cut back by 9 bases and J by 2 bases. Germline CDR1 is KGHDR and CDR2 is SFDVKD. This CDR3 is CATGGLAGPQETQYF. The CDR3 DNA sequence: TGTGCCACCGGGGGCCTAGCGGGGCCACAAGAGACCCAGTACTTC.

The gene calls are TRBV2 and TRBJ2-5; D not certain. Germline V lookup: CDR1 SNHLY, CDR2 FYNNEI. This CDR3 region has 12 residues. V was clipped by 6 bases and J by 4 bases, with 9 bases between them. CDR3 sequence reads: CASSSTPETQYF. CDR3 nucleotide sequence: TGTGCCAGCAGCAGTACCCCAGAGACCCAGTACTTC.

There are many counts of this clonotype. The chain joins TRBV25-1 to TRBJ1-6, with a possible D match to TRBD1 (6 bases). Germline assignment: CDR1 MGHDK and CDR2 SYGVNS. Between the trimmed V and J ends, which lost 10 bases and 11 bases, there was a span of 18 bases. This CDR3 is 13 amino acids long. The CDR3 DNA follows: TGTGCCACCGTAGGCCAGGGGTTCGCACCCCTCCACTTT. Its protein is CATVGQGFAPLHF. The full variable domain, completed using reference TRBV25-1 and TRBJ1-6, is EADIYQTPRYLVIGTGKKITLECSQTMGHDKMYWYQQDPGMELHLIHYSYGVNSTEKGDLSSESTVSRIRTEHFPLTLESARPSHTSQYLCATVGQGFAPLHFGNGTRLTVT.

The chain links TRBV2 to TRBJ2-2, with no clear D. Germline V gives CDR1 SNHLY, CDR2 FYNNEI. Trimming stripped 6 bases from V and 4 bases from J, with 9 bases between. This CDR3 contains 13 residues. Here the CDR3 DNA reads TGTGCCAGCAGGCTTGGCGGCACCGGGGAGCTGTTTTTT. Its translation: CASRLGGTGELFF.

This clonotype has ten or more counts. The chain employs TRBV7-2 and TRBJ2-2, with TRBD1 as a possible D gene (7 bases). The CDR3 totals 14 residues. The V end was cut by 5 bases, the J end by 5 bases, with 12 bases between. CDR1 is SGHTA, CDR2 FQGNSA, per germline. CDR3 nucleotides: TGTGCCAGCAGCACCCAGGGGGGTACCGGGGAGCTGTTTTTT. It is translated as CASSTQGGTGELFF.

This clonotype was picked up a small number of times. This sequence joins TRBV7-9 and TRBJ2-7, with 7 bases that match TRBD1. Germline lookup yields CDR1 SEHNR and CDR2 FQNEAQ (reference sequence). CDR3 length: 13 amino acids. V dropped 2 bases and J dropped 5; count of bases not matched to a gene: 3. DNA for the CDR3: TGTGCCAGCAGCTTACCCGGGACAGACGAGCAGTACTTC. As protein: CASSLPGTDEQYF.

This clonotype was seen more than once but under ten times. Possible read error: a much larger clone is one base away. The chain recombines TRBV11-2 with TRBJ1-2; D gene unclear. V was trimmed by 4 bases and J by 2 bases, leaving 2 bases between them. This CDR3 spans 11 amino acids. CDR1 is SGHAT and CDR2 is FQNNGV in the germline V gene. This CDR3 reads CASSYNYGYTF. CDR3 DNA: TGTGCCAGCAGCTACAACTATGGCTACACCTTC.

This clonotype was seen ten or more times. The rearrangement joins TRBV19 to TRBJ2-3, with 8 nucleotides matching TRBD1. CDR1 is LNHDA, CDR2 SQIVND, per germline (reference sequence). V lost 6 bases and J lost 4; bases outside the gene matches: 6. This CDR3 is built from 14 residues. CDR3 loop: CASRLTGAADTQYF. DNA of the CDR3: TGTGCCAGTAGGCTGACAGGGGCCGCAGATACGCAGTATTTT.

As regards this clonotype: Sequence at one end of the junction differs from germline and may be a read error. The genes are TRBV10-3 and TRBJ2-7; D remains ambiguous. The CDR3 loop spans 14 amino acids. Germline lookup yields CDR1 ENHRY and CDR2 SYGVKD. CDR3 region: CAISERTATYVQYF. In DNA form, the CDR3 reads TGTGCCATCAGTGAGCGGACGGCAACCTACGTGCAGTACTTC.